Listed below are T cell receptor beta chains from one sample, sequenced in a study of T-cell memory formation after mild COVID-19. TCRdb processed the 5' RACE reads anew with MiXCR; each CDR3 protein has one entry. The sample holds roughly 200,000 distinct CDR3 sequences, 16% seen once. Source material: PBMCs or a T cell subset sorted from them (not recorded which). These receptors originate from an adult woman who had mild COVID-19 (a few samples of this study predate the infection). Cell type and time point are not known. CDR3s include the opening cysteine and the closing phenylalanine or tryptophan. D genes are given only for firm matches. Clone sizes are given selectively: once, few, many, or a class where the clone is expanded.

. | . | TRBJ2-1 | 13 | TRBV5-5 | CASSLRGPNEQFF | TGTGCCAGCAGCTTGCGGGGGCCGAATGAGCAGTTCTTC
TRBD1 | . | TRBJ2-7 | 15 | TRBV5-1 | CASSPINRGGNEQYF | TGCGCCAGCAGCCCAATAAACAGGGGTGGCAACGAGCAGTACTTC
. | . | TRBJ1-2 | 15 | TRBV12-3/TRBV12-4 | CASSLSTGTGYGYTF | TGTGCCAGCAGTCTAAGTACCGGGACGGGATATGGCTACACCTTC
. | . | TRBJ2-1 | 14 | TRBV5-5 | CASSPGTWYGEQFF | TGTGCCAGCAGCCCTGGGACCTGGTACGGGGAGCAGTTCTTC
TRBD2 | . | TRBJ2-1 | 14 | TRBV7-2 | CASRLAGGYNEQFF | TGTGCCAGCAGACTAGCGGGAGGCTACAATGAGCAGTTCTTC
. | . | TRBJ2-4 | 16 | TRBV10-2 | CASSESGHISKNIQYF | TGCGCCAGCAGTGAGTCGGGACACATCTCCAAAAACATTCAGTACTTC
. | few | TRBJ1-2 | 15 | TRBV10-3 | CAISDFGWGNYGYTF | TGTGCCATCAGTGATTTCGGATGGGGTAACTATGGCTACACCTTC
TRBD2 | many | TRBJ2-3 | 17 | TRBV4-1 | CASSQGWGSGGSGTQYF | TGCGCCAGCAGCCAAGGTTGGGGTAGCGGGGGTTCAGGTACGCAGTATTTT
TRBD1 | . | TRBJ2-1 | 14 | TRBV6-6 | CASSYQRQGNEQFF | TGTGCCAGCAGTTACCAGAGACAGGGCAATGAGCAGTTCTTC
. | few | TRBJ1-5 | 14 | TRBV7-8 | CASSKNSGRGPQHF | TGTGCCAGCAGCAAGAACTCCGGGCGGGGGCCCCAGCATTTT
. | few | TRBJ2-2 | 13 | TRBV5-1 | CASSSSPAGELFF | TGCGCCAGCAGCTCCTCCCCGGCCGGGGAGCTGTTTTTT
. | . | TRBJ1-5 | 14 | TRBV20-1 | CSARDGGGNQPQHF | TGCAGTGCTAGAGATGGAGGGGGCAATCAGCCCCAGCATTTT
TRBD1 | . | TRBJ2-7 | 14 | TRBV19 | CASSTGQFLREQYF | TGTGCCAGTAGTACGGGACAGTTCCTACGGGAGCAGTACTTC
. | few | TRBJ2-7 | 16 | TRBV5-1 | CASSFAAPSSSYEQYF | TGCGCCAGCAGCTTCGCAGCCCCAAGCAGCTCCTACGAGCAGTACTTC
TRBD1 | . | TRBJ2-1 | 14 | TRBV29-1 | CSAPGQGAVRGQFF | TGCAGCGCTCCGGGACAGGGGGCGGTCCGGGGGCAGTTCTTC
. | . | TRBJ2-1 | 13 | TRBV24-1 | CATSDTNGGEQFF | TGTGCCACCAGTGACACAAACGGGGGTGAGCAGTTCTTC
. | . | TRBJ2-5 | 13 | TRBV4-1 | CASSQRGYETQYF | TGCGCCAGCAGCCAACGGGGGTATGAGACCCAGTACTTC
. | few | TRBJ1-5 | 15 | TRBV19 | CASSTTLISNQPQHF | TGTGCCAGTAGTACCACCCTCATTAGCAATCAGCCCCAGCATTTT
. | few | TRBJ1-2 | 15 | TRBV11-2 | CASSSPTRGNYGYTF | TGTGCCAGCAGCTCCCCCACGAGGGGGAACTATGGCTACACCTTC
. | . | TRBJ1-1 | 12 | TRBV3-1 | CASSHSRSEAFF | TGTGCCAGCAGCCATTCTCGGTCTGAAGCTTTCTTT
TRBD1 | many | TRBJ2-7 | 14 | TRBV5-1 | CASSWGQGSYEQYF | TGCGCCAGCAGCTGGGGACAGGGGTCCTACGAGCAGTACTTC
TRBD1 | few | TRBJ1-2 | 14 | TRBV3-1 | CASSQATGSYGYTF | TGTGCCAGCAGCCAAGCGACAGGGAGCTATGGCTACACCTTC
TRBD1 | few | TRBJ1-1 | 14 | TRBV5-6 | CASSRGQMNTEAFF | TGTGCCAGCAGCAGGGGACAGATGAACACTGAAGCTTTCTTT
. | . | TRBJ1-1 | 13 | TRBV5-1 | CASSLDGRKEAFF | TGCGCCAGCAGCTTGGATGGCAGAAAAGAAGCTTTCTTT
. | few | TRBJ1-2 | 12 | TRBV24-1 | CATRTPGQHYTF | TGTGCCACCAGGACCCCCGGACAGCACTACACCTTC
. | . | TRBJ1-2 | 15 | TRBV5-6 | CASSLVGARVNGYTF | TGTGCCAGCAGCTTGGTAGGGGCCAGGGTAAACGGCTACACCTTC
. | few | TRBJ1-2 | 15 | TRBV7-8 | CASSLSFPPLGGYTF | TGTGCCAGCAGCTTATCCTTCCCCCCCCTGGGGGGCTACACCTTC
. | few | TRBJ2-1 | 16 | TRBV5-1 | CASSLQDSPLGGEQFF | TGCGCCAGCAGCTTACAGGACTCTCCCCTCGGGGGTGAGCAGTTCTTC
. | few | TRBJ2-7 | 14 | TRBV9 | CASSVAQGLGEQYF | TGTGCCAGCAGCGTAGCTCAGGGCCTGGGCGAGCAGTACTTC
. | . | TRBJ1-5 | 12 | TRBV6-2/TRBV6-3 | CASSLFSQPQHF | TGTGCCAGCAGCCTATTCAGTCAGCCCCAGCATTTT
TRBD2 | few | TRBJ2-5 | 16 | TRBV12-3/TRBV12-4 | CASRQGLAGAQETQYF | TGTGCCAGCAGACAAGGACTAGCGGGGGCCCAAGAGACCCAGTACTTC
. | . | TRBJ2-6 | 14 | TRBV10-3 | CAISEPRAGFVLTF | TGTGCCATCAGTGAGCCTAGGGCAGGGTTCGTCCTGACTTTC
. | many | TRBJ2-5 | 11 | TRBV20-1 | CSAPLSKTQYF | TGCAGTGCTCCTCTATCGAAGACCCAGTACTTC
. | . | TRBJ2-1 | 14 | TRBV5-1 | CASSLGTTYNEQFF | TGCGCCAGCAGCCTCGGGACAACTTACAATGAGCAGTTCTTC
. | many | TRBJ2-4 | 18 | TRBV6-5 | CASSYSMGPEGAKNIQYF | TGTGCCAGCAGTTACTCGATGGGTCCGGAGGGGGCGAAGAACATTCAGTACTTC
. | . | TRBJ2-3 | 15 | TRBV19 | CASSPTQGSTDTQYF | TGTGCCAGTAGCCCAACACAGGGATCCACAGATACGCAGTATTTT
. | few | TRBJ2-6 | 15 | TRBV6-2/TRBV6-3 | CATAVGGTGANVLTF | TGTGCCACCGCAGTTGGGGGGACTGGGGCCAACGTCCTGACTTTC
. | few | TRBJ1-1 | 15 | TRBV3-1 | CASSHLDRLNTEAFF | TGTGCCAGCAGCCACCTGGACAGATTGAACACTGAAGCTTTCTTT
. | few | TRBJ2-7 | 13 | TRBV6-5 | CASSFLDGYEQYF | TGTGCCAGCAGTTTCCTTGACGGCTACGAGCAGTACTTC
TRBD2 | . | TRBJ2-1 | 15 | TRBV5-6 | CASTRGGAQYNEQFF | TGTGCCAGCACTCGCGGGGGGGCCCAATACAATGAGCAGTTCTTC
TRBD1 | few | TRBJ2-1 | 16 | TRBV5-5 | CASSGIGTGSYNEQFF | TGTGCCAGCAGCGGGATCGGGACAGGGTCCTACAATGAGCAGTTCTTC